These 22 T cell receptor beta chains came from one sample sequenced in a study of Ad26.COV2.S vaccination and SARS-CoV-2 variants (dated by TCRdb to the early 2020s). Taken with the paper, the label for treatment or condition translates to: 15 to 20 received Ad26.COV2.S at low or high dose, single or two shots; 5 received placebo; per-sample allocation not given. For vaccine and placebo recipients, the sequenced repertoires came from samples collected on day 63 after the first injection. The library relied on the immunoSEQ multiplex PCR assay. In TCRdb, the immuneACCESS table is reduced to in-frame sequences with V and J assigned. These tables do not hold every clone; where another copy was compared, an unresolved V gene accounts for under half, and the others remain unexplained. Across this sample there are 350,000 to 450,000 clones, with roughly 81% seen only once. 3% to 4% of the sample is held by the ten biggest clonotypes.

The sample in question was peripheral blood, obtained in a trial of Ad26.COV2.S vaccine versus placebo. Receptor source: a person between 18 and 65 years old who received the Ad26.COV2.S COVID-19 vaccine or a placebo.

The chain joins TRBV6-5 to TRBJ2-3; D may be TRBD1 or TRBD2 (5 bases each). This CDR3 comprises 15 residues. Germline CDR1 reads MNHEY; CDR2 reads SVGAGI. Trimming shortened V by 4 bases and J by 0 bases, and 11 bases separated the two germline ends. The CDR3 coding sequence is TGTGCCAGCAGTTTTCAGGGAGCTAGCACAGATACGCAGTATTTT. This gives the protein CASSFQGASTDTQYF.

The chain has TRBV7-9 and TRBJ2-7; the match to TRBD1 covers 12 bases. The CDR3 sequence is 16 residues long. The germline CDR1 and CDR2 sequences are SEHNR and FQNEAQ (reference sequence). V trimming: 1 base; J trimming: 4 bases; junction bases outside the gene matches: 5. This CDR3 is CASSLDGTGGFYEQYF. As DNA, the CDR3 is TGTGCCAGCAGCTTAGATGGGACAGGGGGCTTTTACGAGCAGTACTTC.

Regarding this clone: The limits of the CDR3 on the DNA are not certain, so only TCRdb's listed CDR3 is given. The chain carries TRBV2 and TRBJ1-2. 11 amino acids form the CDR3, both terminal residues included. CDR1 is SNHLY, CDR2 FYNNEI, per germline. CDR3 protein: CASSEWGFGTF.

This sequence joins TRBV5-1 and TRBJ1-3; D perhaps matches TRBD1 (5 bases). Germline assignment: CDR1 SGHRS and CDR2 YFSETQ. The CDR3 runs to 16 residues. Trimming took 0 bases from V and 3 from J, leaving 13 bases between them. As DNA, the CDR3 is TGCGCCAGCAGCTTGGCTCCGGGGCGAATTGGAAACACCATATATTTT. It codes for CASSLAPGRIGNTIYF.

The rearrangement links TRBV6-5 to TRBJ1-5; D is unresolved. The germline V gene encodes CDR1 MNHEY and CDR2 SVGAGI. The V gene lost 5 bases and the J gene lost 2 bases, with 10 bases spanning the gap. This CDR3 is built from 14 residues. This chain's CDR3 is CASSNRHGNQPQHF. Here the CDR3 DNA reads TGTGCCAGCAGTAACCGACACGGCAATCAGCCCCAGCATTTT.

This chain links TRBV27 with TRBJ1-6, with unresolved D. CDR1 MNHEY and CDR2 SMNVEV come from the germline V gene (reference sequence). The CDR3 length is 15 residues. V lost 2 bases and J 6 bases, leaving 11 bases between the germline ends. This CDR3 is CASSLGARGNSPLHF. DNA for the CDR3: TGTGCCAGCAGTTTAGGAGCCCGGGGTAATTCACCCCTCCACTTT.

The V and J genes are TRBV30 and TRBJ1-1; D may be TRBD1 (6 bases). Germline V gives CDR1 GTSNPN, CDR2 SVGIG (reference sequence). V was trimmed by 2 bases and J by 2 bases, leaving 12 bases between them. The CDR3 loop spans 14 amino acids. The CDR3, as DNA: TGTGCCTGGAGTCGACAGGCAGCAAACACTGAAGCTTTCTTT. Translating it yields CAWSRQAANTEAFF.

The DNA of the CDR3 is TGTGCCAGCAGCTTAGACTCTAGCGGGAGGGCCTCGGACACCGGGGAGCTGTTTTTT. Translating it yields CASSLDSSGRASDTGELFF. The chain joins TRBV7-6 to TRBJ2-2; 12 nucleotides line up with TRBD2. Germline CDR1 and CDR2: SGHVS and FNYEAQ. Germline trimming cut 1 base from V and 3 bases from J; bases unmatched to any gene: 9. There are 19 residues in the CDR3.

A single count supports this clone. The chain links TRBV30 to TRBJ1-1; the D is unclear. This CDR3 region has 14 residues. CDR1 and CDR2 (germline): GTSNPN, SVGIG (reference sequence). V was cut by 0 bases and J by 1 base, with 9 bases left in between. CDR3 DNA sequence: TGTGCCTGGAGTGTAAACGTGGCGAACACTGAAGCTTTCTTT. Its protein product is CAWSVNVANTEAFF.

This chain links TRBV7-2 with TRBJ2-7, with D uncertain. CDR3 size: 14 residues. The V and J ends lost 0 bases and 0 bases respectively, with 6 bases between them. Germline CDR1 is SGHTA and CDR2 is FQGNSA. The CDR3 sequence: CASSLAQSSYEQYF. Written as DNA, the CDR3 is TGTGCCAGCAGCTTAGCTCAGAGCTCCTACGAGCAGTACTTC.

This chain links TRBV11-2 with TRBJ2-2, with a possible D match to TRBD1 (5 bases). The V gene's germline CDR1 is SGHAT and CDR2 FQNNGV. The CDR3 covers 16 residues. The germline V and J ends were trimmed by 2 bases and 6 bases, with 16 bases remaining between them. The chain's CDR3 is CASSLFQGQVSGELFF. In DNA form, the CDR3 reads TGTGCCAGCAGCTTATTTCAGGGTCAGGTCTCCGGGGAGCTGTTTTTT.

This chain connects TRBV11-2 to TRBJ2-1, with 11 positions matching TRBD2. This CDR3 is 16 amino acids long. CDR1 SGHAT and CDR2 FQNNGV come from the germline V gene. J gave up 5 bases and V 5 bases, and 8 bases lay outside the gene matches. CDR3 sequence reads: CASSPVAGGKNNEQFF. For the CDR3, the DNA is TGTGCCAGCAGCCCCGTAGCGGGAGGGAAAAACAATGAGCAGTTCTTC.

This chain links TRBV11-2 with TRBJ2-3; tentatively, D is TRBD2 (5 bases). The germline gives CDR1 SGHAT, CDR2 FQNNGV. Trimming removed 7 bases at V and 6 bases at J, with 11 bases between. CDR3 length: 12 residues. The CDR3 nucleotides read TGTGCCAGCAAACCCCCGGGGGATACGCAGTATTTT. It yields the protein CASKPPGDTQYF.

The CDR3 reads CASSQDWWEYNRDKNTEAFF. The CDR3 DNA is TGTGCCAGCAGCCAAGACTGGTGGGAATACAACCGGGACAAGAACACTGAAGCTTTCTTT. The rearrangement joins TRBV14 to TRBJ1-1, with a weak D call TRBD1 (6 bases). Trimming left V 0 bases short and J 1 base short, with 24 bases between. This CDR3 has 20 residues. Germline V CDR1 and CDR2: SGHDN, FVKESK.

As regards this clone: At one boundary the junction diverges from the germline segment, which might be a read error. The same CDR3 arises from other DNA sequences in this sample as well. The chain has TRBV18 and TRBJ2-6, with a possible D match to TRBD2 (6 bases). The CDR3 covers 18 residues. Germline loops: CDR1 KGHSH, CDR2 LQKENI. CDR3 region: CASSPQRRGSSGANVLTF. In DNA form, the CDR3 reads TGTGCCAGCTCGCCACAGCGACGGGGGAGCTCTGGGGCCAACGTCCTGACTTTC.

The V and J genes are TRBV5-4 and TRBJ1-1; 10 bases are shared with TRBD1. Germline V lookup: CDR1 SGHNT, CDR2 YYREEE (reference sequence). Trimming at V came to 4 bases and at J to 4 bases, leaving 13 bases not matched to a gene. The CDR3 runs to 17 residues. Here the CDR3 reads CASSPRQGAQGPTEAFF. In DNA, the CDR3 is TGTGCCAGCAGCCCTCGACAGGGGGCGCAGGGGCCCACTGAAGCTTTCTTT.

This chain connects TRBV18 to TRBJ1-2; unclear D gene. Germline CDR1 is KGHSH and CDR2 is LQKENI. Trimming removed 4 bases at V and 8 bases at J, with 8 bases between. The CDR3 covers 11 residues. CDR3 in DNA: TGTGCCAGCTCACTGGACGTCGGCTACACCTTC. This encodes CASSLDVGYTF. The full variable domain, its missing parts supplied by reference TRBV18 and TRBJ1-2, is NAGVMQNPRHLVRRRGQEARLRCSPMKGHSHVYWYRQLPEEGLKFMVYLQKENIIDESGMPKERFSAEFPKEGPSILRIQQVVRGDSAAYFCASSLDVGYTFGSGTRLTVV.

The V call is TRBV5-6, the J call TRBJ2-5, with D possibly being TRBD1 (6 bases). The CDR3 is 15 amino acids. The V end lost 4 bases, the J end lost 3 bases, and 16 bases lay between the germline ends. Germline CDR1 is SGHDT and CDR2 is YYEEEE. CDR3 sequence: CASSHILTGKETQYF. The CDR3 nucleotides read TGTGCCAGCAGCCACATCTTAACAGGGAAAGAGACCCAGTACTTC.

There are many counts of this clone. The chain is built from TRBV3-1 (or the pseudogene TRBV3-2) and TRBJ2-3; weak D call: TRBD2 (5 bases). The ends were cut back, 4 bases at V and 2 bases at J, with 7 bases in the middle. Germline V gene lookup returns CDR1 LGHDT and CDR2 YNNKEL (reference sequence). This CDR3 is 13 amino acids long. The CDR3 nucleotides read TGTGCCAGCAGCCCTCGGGACACAGATACGCAGTATTTT. It yields the protein CASSPRDTDTQYF.

The rearrangement links TRBV6-5 to TRBJ2-7; TRBD2 matches at 9 bases. Looked up from germline, CDR1 is MNHEY and CDR2 is SVGAGI. The ends lost 3 bases at V and 0 bases at J; junction bases unmatched: 6. The CDR3 covers 16 residues. DNA for the CDR3: TGTGCCAGCAGTTATGGGCTAGCGGGACCCTCCTACGAGCAGTACTTC. Protein: CASSYGLAGPSYEQYF.

This rearrangement joins TRBV24-1 to TRBJ2-2; 11 bases fit TRBD2. The CDR3 sequence is 17 residues long. Germline V gene sequence: CDR1 KGHDR, CDR2 SFDVKD. Trimming removed 5 bases from V and 4 bases from J; junction bases left unmatched: 8. The CDR3 DNA follows: TGTGCCACCAGTGCCCGGGGGCTAGCGGGAGGCACCGGGGAGCTGTTTTTT. It translates to CATSARGLAGGTGELFF.

The rearrangement uses TRBV28 and TRBJ1-2; 8 nucleotides align to TRBD1. Germline lookup yields CDR1 MDHEN and CDR2 SYDVKM. CDR3 size: 12 residues. V was clipped by 6 bases and J by 7 bases; unmatched bases: 4. This CDR3 is CASRDRVTGYTF. In DNA, the CDR3 is TGTGCCAGCAGGGACAGGGTGACTGGCTACACCTTC.